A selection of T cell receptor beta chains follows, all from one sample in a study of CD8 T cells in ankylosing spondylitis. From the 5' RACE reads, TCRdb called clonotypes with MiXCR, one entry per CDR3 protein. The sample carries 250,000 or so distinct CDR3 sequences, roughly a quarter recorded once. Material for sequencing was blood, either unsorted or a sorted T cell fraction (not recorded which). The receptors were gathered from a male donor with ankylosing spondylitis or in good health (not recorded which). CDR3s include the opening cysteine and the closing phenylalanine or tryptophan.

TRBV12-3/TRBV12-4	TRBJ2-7	CASSSWTGDHEQYF
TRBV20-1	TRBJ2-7	CSARDRTGNYEQYF
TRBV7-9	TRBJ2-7	CASSSGRISYEQYF
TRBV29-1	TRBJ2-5	CSAWGTSGDGETQYF
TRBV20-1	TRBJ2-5	CSARDLRTVETQYF
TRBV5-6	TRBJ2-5	CASSLGLVGETQYF
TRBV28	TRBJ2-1	CASSSTMGAYSYNEQFF
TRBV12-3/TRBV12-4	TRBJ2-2	CASSRGTGELFF
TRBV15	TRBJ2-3	CATSRGPGDTQYF
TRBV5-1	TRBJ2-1	CASSLLVGHEQFF
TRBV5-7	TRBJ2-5	CASSLGAGKFQETQYF
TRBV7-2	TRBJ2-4	CASSLAGTDLNIQYF
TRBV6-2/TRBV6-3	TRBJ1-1	CASSYSGQTPLNTEAFF
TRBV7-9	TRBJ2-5	CASSYPQRGETQYF
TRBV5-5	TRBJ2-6	CASSLDGPGANVLTF
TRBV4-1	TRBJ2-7	CASSQESGGTGYEQYF
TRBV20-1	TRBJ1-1	CSARDPGVGEAFF
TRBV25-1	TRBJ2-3	CASSHYAGADTQYF
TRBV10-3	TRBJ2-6	CATQGASGANVLTF
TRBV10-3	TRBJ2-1	CAISDLRNEQFF
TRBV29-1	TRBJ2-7	CSVGPAYEQYF
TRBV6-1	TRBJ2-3	CASSRDRELVTDTQYF
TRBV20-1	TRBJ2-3	CSAPTDGVGDTQYF
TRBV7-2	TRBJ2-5	CALGGGSYQETQYF
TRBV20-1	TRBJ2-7	CSAGGQGKNYEQYF